A single sample is the source of the 21 T cell receptor beta chains below, sequenced in a study of blood T cell repertoires in COVID-19. Clones were read by immunoSEQ multiplex PCR, and TCRdb kept only the in-frame ones, dropping some. This repertoire shows over 85,000 clones, 88% found once; its top ten account for approximately 3.5%. The sample comprised peripheral blood. All receptors derive from a woman between 45 and 60 years old with acute or convalescent COVID-19.

This clone showed up just once. This rearrangement joins TRBV4-1 to TRBJ2-7; D is possibly TRBD2 (5 bases). Per germline, CDR1 MGHRA and CDR2 YSYEKL. V lost 0 bases and J 9 bases, leaving 12 bases between the germline ends. The CDR3 runs 13 residues. CDR3 bases: TGCGCCAGCAGCCAAGAGGCTACCCGGGGGCAGTACTTC. It is translated as CASSQEATRGQYF.

The chain links TRBV27 to TRBJ2-7, with 12 positions matching TRBD1. V shed 6 bases and J 7 bases; nucleotides not matched to a gene: 10. The germline V gene encodes CDR1 MNHEY and CDR2 SMNVEV (reference sequence). The CDR3 sequence is 15 residues long. As DNA, the CDR3 is TGTGCCAGCAGCCGCGCCGGGACAGGGGGCCCGGAGCAGTACTTC. Translated: CASSRAGTGGPEQYF.

The V gene is TRBV10-3, the J gene TRBJ2-3, with a tentative D call TRBD2 (6 bases). The CDR3 covers 15 residues. Germline V CDR1 and CDR2: ENHRY, SYGVKD. The V gene lost 4 bases and the J gene lost 3 bases, with 14 bases spanning the gap. The DNA of the CDR3 is TGTGCCATCAGTGCATACGGGAGCGGGACAGATACGCAGTATTTT. Translating it yields CAISAYGSGTDTQYF.

The V call is TRBV18, the J call TRBJ2-2; D perhaps matches TRBD1 (5 bases). Trimming took off 2 bases at V and 0 bases at J, with 10 bases between the two ends. The CDR3 spans 16 residues. Germline assignment: CDR1 KGHSH and CDR2 LQKENI. This chain's CDR3 is CASSPSRTTNTGELFF. The CDR3 nucleotides are TGTGCCAGCTCACCATCCAGGACAACGAACACCGGGGAGCTGTTTTTT.

This chain links TRBV7-6 with TRBJ2-5; D uncertain. The germline CDR1 and CDR2 sequences are SGHVS and FNYEAQ. V lost 5 bases to trimming and J lost 4 bases, with 11 bases between them. CDR3 size: 13 residues. The CDR3 DNA reads as TGTGCCAGCAGCCGAAACTTACGAGAGACCCAGTACTTC. It specifies CASSRNLRETQYF. Full variable domain (outside the CDR3, taken from reference TRBV7-6 and TRBJ2-5): GAGVSQSPRYKVTKRGQDVALRCDPISGHVSLYWYRQALGQGPEFLTYFNYEAQQDKSGLPNDRFSAERPEGSISTLTIQRTEQRDSAMYRCASSRNLRETQYFGPGTRLLVL.

Only one count was recorded for this clone. The rearrangement joins TRBV20-1 to TRBJ2-7; D not resolved. The CDR3 is made up of 10 amino acids. V lost 6 bases to trimming and J lost 2 bases, with 5 bases between them. Germline CDR1 is DFQATT and CDR2 is SNEGSKA (reference sequence). The CDR3, as DNA: TGCAGTGCGAGCGCCTACGAGCAGTACTTC. The encoded protein is CSASAYEQYF.

The chain couples TRBV30 to TRBJ2-7; 7 bases are a match to TRBD2. The germline V gene encodes CDR1 GTSNPN and CDR2 SVGIG (reference sequence). This CDR3 is built from 12 residues. V lost 0 bases to trimming and J lost 9 bases; unmatched junction nucleotides: 5. The CDR3 DNA sequence: TGTGCCTGGAGTGTACGGGGGGTCGCGCAGTACTTC. It specifies CAWSVRGVAQYF.

This clone came up a few times. The chain combines TRBV19 with TRBJ2-7, with D perhaps matching TRBD2 (5 bases). Deletions cut 1 base from V and 0 bases from J, with 10 bases between. This CDR3 has 15 amino acids. Germline assignment: CDR1 LNHDA and CDR2 SQIVND (reference sequence). The CDR3 protein is CASSIGGTSSYEQYF. CDR3 DNA sequence: TGTGCCAGTAGTATAGGAGGAACTAGCTCCTACGAGCAGTACTTC.

The chain couples TRBV21-1 to TRBJ2-3; TRBD2 was called by the table and not checked on the DNA. TRBV21-1 is flagged as a pseudogene. This CDR3 comprises 14 residues. CDR3 DNA: TGTGCCAGCAACCGGACTAGCGGCACAGATACGCAGTATTTT. Encoded protein: CASNRTSGTDTQYF.

The rearrangement joins TRBV24-1 to TRBJ2-3; D might be TRBD2 (5 bases). Per the germline V gene, CDR1 is KGHDR and CDR2 is SFDVKD. The CDR3 totals 16 residues. V was cut by 3 bases and J by 1 base, with 13 bases left in between. The CDR3 region is CATSDTSGPRTDTQYF. CDR3 nucleotides: TGTGCCACCAGTGATACCAGCGGTCCCCGCACAGATACGCAGTATTTT.

The rearrangement joins TRBV9 to TRBJ1-4; D remains ambiguous. Germline loops: CDR1 SGDLS, CDR2 YYNGEE. Trimming stripped 1 base from V and 5 bases from J, with 6 bases between. The CDR3 sequence is 13 residues long. DNA of the CDR3: TGTGCCAGCAGCGTACGGGTAAATGAAAAACTGTTTTTT. Translating it yields CASSVRVNEKLFF.

The chain is built from TRBV3-1 (or the pseudogene TRBV3-2) and TRBJ2-7, with a tentative D call TRBD2 (5 bases). CDR3 size: 13 residues. CDR1 is LGHDT, CDR2 YNNKEL, per germline (reference sequence). Trimming removed 8 bases at V and 7 bases at J, with 18 bases between. The CDR3 protein is CASSRLLQGEQYF. The DNA for the CDR3 is TGTGCCAGCTCCAGACTACTTCAAGGGGAGCAGTACTTC.

V usage is TRBV11-2 and J usage is TRBJ2-5; TRBD2 matches 9 bases. Looked up from germline, CDR1 is SGHAT and CDR2 is FQNNGV. This CDR3 comprises 16 residues. V lost 1 base and J lost 0; bases outside the gene matches: 3. The DNA of the CDR3 is TGTGCCAGCAGCTTAGGCGGGAGGGGGTACCAAGAGACCCAGTACTTC. This sequence encodes CASSLGGRGYQETQYF.

The genes are TRBV3-1 (or the pseudogene TRBV3-2) and TRBJ2-5; TRBD2 is a possible D gene (5 bases). Germline-derived CDR1 and CDR2 are LGHDT and YNNKEL (reference sequence). The CDR3 has 18 residues. Trimming pared 0 bases from V and 5 bases from J, leaving 22 bases between. For the CDR3, the DNA is TGTGCCAGCAGCCAAGATGACCCCAGAGGGAGAGGGCGGGAGACCCAGTACTTC. It translates to CASSQDDPRGRGRETQYF.

The V gene is TRBV15, the J gene TRBJ2-7; 13 nucleotides align to TRBD2. The CDR3 loop spans 17 amino acids. The ends lost 2 bases at V and 2 bases at J; junction bases unmatched: 6. Germline CDR1 and CDR2: LNHNV and YYDKDF (reference sequence). This CDR3 is CATSRSVGTSGTYEQYF. CDR3 bases: TGTGCCACCAGCAGATCTGTGGGGACTAGCGGGACCTACGAGCAGTACTTC.

This chain links TRBV6-5 with TRBJ2-7, with no clear D. The CDR3 has 14 amino acids. V lost 6 bases, J lost 0 bases, and 12 bases lay in between. Germline CDR1 reads MNHEY; CDR2 reads SVGAGI. The CDR3 coding sequence is TGTGCCAGCAGGCTAGAGGTTAGCTCCTACGAGCAGTACTTC. This translates into CASRLEVSSYEQYF.

The rearrangement joins TRBV24-1 to TRBJ1-5, with D unresolved. Between the trimmed V and J ends, which lost 6 bases and 1 base, there was a span of 9 bases. Germline CDR1 KGHDR, CDR2 SFDVKD. The CDR3 length is 14 residues. CDR3: CATSRAGSNQPQHF. The CDR3 DNA sequence: TGTGCCACCAGTCGTGCGGGAAGCAATCAGCCCCAGCATTTT.

The chain couples TRBV24-1 to TRBJ2-2; the D gene is possibly TRBD2 (6 bases). The CDR3 sequence is 16 residues long. Trimming cost V 4 bases and J 5 bases, with 16 bases left between them. CDR1 is KGHDR and CDR2 is SFDVKD in the germline V gene. The CDR3 region is CATSDTTRGWTGELFF. The DNA for the CDR3 is TGTGCCACCAGTGACACGACTAGGGGTTGGACCGGGGAGCTGTTTTTT.

The chain has TRBV2 and TRBJ1-5; 11 bases agree with TRBD1. Trimming at V came to 8 bases and at J to 2 bases, leaving 8 bases not matched to a gene. The CDR3 contains 16 residues. Germline V gene lookup returns CDR1 SNHLY and CDR2 FYNNEI. The CDR3 DNA sequence: TGTGCCAGCTGTCTGGACAGGGGGCTTGGCAATCAGCCCCAGCATTTT. This translates into CASCLDRGLGNQPQHF.

As regards this clone: Other DNA variants within this sample encode the same CDR3. The chain uses TRBV5-1 and TRBJ2-2; 10 nucleotides match TRBD2. V shed 5 bases, J shed 3 bases, and the junction held 4 bases outside the gene matches. Per the germline V gene, CDR1 is SGHRS and CDR2 is YFSETQ. CDR3 length equals 15 residues. This chain's CDR3 is CASSLSGRDTGELFF. CDR3 bases: TGCGCCAGCAGTTTGAGCGGGAGGGACACCGGGGAGCTGTTTTTT.

The chain couples TRBV28 to TRBJ1-4; 10 bases agree with TRBD1. The V and J ends lost 2 bases and 7 bases, in that order; junction bases with no gene match: 4. CDR3 length: 15 residues. In germline, CDR1 is MDHEN, CDR2 SYDVKM. CDR3 DNA sequence: TGTGCCAGCAGTTTAACTGGACAGGGGGGTGAAAAACTGTTTTTT. This gives the protein CASSLTGQGGEKLFF.